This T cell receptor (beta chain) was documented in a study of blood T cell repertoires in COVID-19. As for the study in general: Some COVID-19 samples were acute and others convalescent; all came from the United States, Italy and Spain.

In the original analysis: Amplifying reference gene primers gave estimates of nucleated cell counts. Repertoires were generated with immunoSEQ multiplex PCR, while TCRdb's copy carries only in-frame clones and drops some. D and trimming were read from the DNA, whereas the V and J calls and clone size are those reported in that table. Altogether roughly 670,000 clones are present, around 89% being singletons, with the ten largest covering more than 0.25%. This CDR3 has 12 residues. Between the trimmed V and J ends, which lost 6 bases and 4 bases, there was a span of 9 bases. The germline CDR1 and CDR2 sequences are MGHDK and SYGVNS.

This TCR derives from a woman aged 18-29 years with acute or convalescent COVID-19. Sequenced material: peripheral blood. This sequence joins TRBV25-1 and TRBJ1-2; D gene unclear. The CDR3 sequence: CASRNTPYGYTF. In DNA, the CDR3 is TGTGCCAGCAGAAACACCCCCTATGGCTACACCTTC.